The 15 T cell receptor beta chains below were found in one sample sequenced in a study of blood T cell repertoires in COVID-19. The table came from immunoSEQ multiplex PCR; TCRdb's copy has only in-frame clones and leaves some out. The data contain fewer than 350,000 clones, approximately 80% of them singletons. Sample: peripheral blood. The source of these receptors is a woman aged 55-70 years with active or convalescent COVID-19.

The chain uses TRBV15 and TRBJ1-4; the match to TRBD1 covers 7 bases. V shed 2 bases and J 2 bases; nucleotides not matched to a gene: 2. CDR1 is LNHNV, CDR2 YYDKDF, per germline (reference sequence). The CDR3 loop spans 15 amino acids. In DNA form, the CDR3 reads TGTGCCACCAGCAGAATACAGGGGACTAATGAAAAACTGTTTTTT. This translates into CATSRIQGTNEKLFF.

V usage is TRBV4-3 and J usage is TRBJ2-3; TRBD2 is a possible D gene (6 bases). The germline V and J ends were trimmed by 0 bases and 2 bases, with 12 bases remaining between them. The CDR3 has 16 residues. CDR1 and CDR2 (germline): LGHNA, YSLEER. CDR3: CASSQDFPDYTDTQYF. The CDR3 coding sequence is TGCGCCAGCAGCCAAGATTTCCCGGACTACACAGATACGCAGTATTTT.

This clone was recorded many times. This chain links TRBV4-1 with TRBJ2-7; TRBD2 might be the D (5 bases). CDR1 MGHRA and CDR2 YSYEKL come from the germline V gene. Trimming shortened V by 5 bases and J by 4 bases, and 12 bases separated the two germline ends. CDR3 size: 13 residues. In nucleotides, the CDR3 is TGCGCCAGCAGCAAACTACGGGGTTACGAGCAGTACTTC. Encoded protein: CASSKLRGYEQYF.

The rearrangement uses TRBV9 and TRBJ2-3; 12 bases agree with TRBD2. The CDR3 sequence is 14 residues long. CDR1 and CDR2 from the germline V gene are SGDLS and YYNGEE. The ends lost 3 bases at V and 11 bases at J; junction bases unmatched: 7. Here the CDR3 reads CASSAETSGGGQYF. The DNA for the CDR3 is TGTGCCAGCAGCGCCGAGACTAGCGGGGGTGGGCAGTATTTT.

This clone was observed a single time. This chain uses TRBV21-1 with TRBJ1-1; the DNA was not compared with TRBD1, the D call given in the table. TRBV21-1 is a listed pseudogene. The CDR3 runs to 18 residues. CDR3 DNA sequence: TGTGCCAGCAGCAAAGAGGTAGGACAGGGGCGAAAGAACACTGAAGCTTTCTTT. This gives the protein CASSKEVGQGRKNTEAFF.

Only one count was recorded for this clone. V is TRBV7-3 and J is TRBJ2-6; no clear D. Trimming stripped 1 base from V and 3 bases from J, with 10 bases between. CDR1 and CDR2 from the germline V gene are SGHTA and FQGTGA. The CDR3 totals 16 residues. The CDR3 here is CASSLIPGGGANVLTF. DNA for the CDR3: TGTGCCAGCAGCTTAATCCCGGGTGGTGGGGCCAACGTCCTGACTTTC.

The chain uses TRBV7-2 and TRBJ2-7; the D gene is possibly TRBD2 (6 bases). CDR3 length: 14 residues. V was cut by 5 bases and J by 4 bases, with 15 bases left in between. Germline V gene lookup returns CDR1 SGHTA and CDR2 FQGNSA. DNA for the CDR3: TGTGCCAGCAGCCGCGGGATCGGGGAGTACGAGCAGTACTTC. As protein: CASSRGIGEYEQYF. The full variable domain, rest sourced from reference TRBV7-2 and TRBJ2-7, is GAGVSQSPSNKVTEKGKDVELRCDPISGHTALYWYRQSLGQGLEFLIYFQGNSAPDKSGLPSDRFSAERTGGSVSTLTIQRTQQEDSAVYLCASSRGIGEYEQYFGPGTRLTVT.

The chain links TRBV15 to TRBJ1-2; D might be TRBD1 (5 bases). The germline V and J ends were trimmed by 0 bases and 5 bases, with 16 bases remaining between them. CDR1 is LNHNV and CDR2 is YYDKDF in the germline V gene (reference sequence). The CDR3 is made up of 16 amino acids. The chain's CDR3 is CATSRDPDSSLYGYTF. The CDR3 DNA is TGTGCCACCAGCAGAGATCCAGACAGTAGTTTATATGGCTACACCTTC.

The chain uses TRBV19 and TRBJ2-3; 8 positions agree with TRBD1. Per germline, CDR1 LNHDA and CDR2 SQIVND (reference sequence). V dropped 6 bases and J dropped 4; count of bases not matched to a gene: 12. The CDR3 is made up of 16 amino acids. CDR3 coding DNA: TGTGCCAGTAGCAAGCCGGGACAGGTCGCAGCAGATACGCAGTATTTT. This codes for CASSKPGQVAADTQYF.

The chain couples TRBV11-2 to TRBJ2-7; 9 bases fit TRBD1. With 2 bases clipped from V and 5 bases from J, the junction kept 7 bases outside the gene matches. This CDR3 is built from 15 residues. The germline V gene encodes CDR1 SGHAT and CDR2 FQNNGV. CDR3 in amino acids: CASSLIGTGKHEQYF. CDR3 bases: TGTGCCAGCAGCTTAATCGGGACAGGGAAACACGAGCAGTACTTC. The full variable domain, completed using reference TRBV11-2 and TRBJ2-7, is EAGVAQSPRYKIIEKRQSVAFWCNPISGHATLYWYQQILGQGPKLLIQFQNNGVVDDSQLPKDRFSAERLKGVDSTLKIQPAKLEDSAVYLCASSLIGTGKHEQYFGPGTRLTVT.

The chain joins TRBV10-3 to TRBJ1-4; 7 positions match TRBD1. The CDR3 length is 15 residues. Looked up from germline, CDR1 is ENHRY and CDR2 is SYGVKD. V lost 0 bases to trimming and J lost 4 bases; unmatched junction nucleotides: 2. DNA of the CDR3: TGTGCCATCAGTGAGTCGGGACAGCGTAATGAAAAACTGTTTTTT. Its translation is CAISESGQRNEKLFF.

The chain combines TRBV3-1 (or the pseudogene TRBV3-2) with TRBJ2-7; TRBD2 agrees at 8 bases. V shed 1 base and J 0 bases; nucleotides not matched to a gene: 2. Looked up from germline, CDR1 is LGHDT and CDR2 is YNNKEL (reference sequence). This CDR3 has 15 amino acids. CDR3 amino acids: CASSQGAGGSYEQYF. As DNA, the CDR3 is TGTGCCAGCAGCCAAGGTGCGGGGGGCTCCTACGAGCAGTACTTC.

The sample holds one count of this clone. The rearrangement uses TRBV11-2 and TRBJ1-2, with 9 bases that match TRBD1. The CDR3 runs to 14 residues. The germline gives CDR1 SGHAT, CDR2 FQNNGV. The V and J ends lost 4 bases and 5 bases, in that order; junction bases with no gene match: 5. This chain's CDR3 is CASSSTGGAYGYTF. CDR3 nucleotides: TGTGCCAGCAGCTCAACAGGGGGCGCGTATGGCTACACCTTC.

This rearrangement joins TRBV29-1 to TRBJ1-1; D is perhaps TRBD1 (6 bases). The CDR3 sequence is 15 residues long. Looked up from germline, CDR1 is SQVTM and CDR2 is ANQGSEA. V lost 7 bases and J lost 6, with 24 bases in between. CDR3 nucleotide sequence: TGCAGCGCTCGTCAACCGGGACATCTCCGATCTGAAGCTTTCTTT. Protein product: CSARQPGHLRSEAFF.

The sample holds one count of this clone. J is TRBJ1-6 and V is TRBV7-2; tentative D call: TRBD1 (5 bases). Trimming cost V 6 bases and J 1 base, with 13 bases left between them. This CDR3 comprises 16 residues. Germline loops: CDR1 SGHTA, CDR2 FQGNSA. CDR3 sequence reads: CASSETGGSYNSPLHF. The DNA of the CDR3 is TGTGCCAGCAGTGAGACCGGGGGGTCCTATAATTCACCCCTCCACTTT.